A single sample gave rise to the 32 T cell receptor beta chains below, sequenced in a study of cytomegalovirus exposure and HLA in healthy donors. Amplification used 60 Vbeta primers and 13 Jbeta primers. This table comes from immunoSEQ multiplex PCR, and its TCRdb copy is limited to in-frame clones, with some not included. The table has 100,000 to 150,000 clones, roughly 82% seen once. Sequencing was performed on PBMCs. These receptors all come from a male donor in good health and CMV-seropositive.

This clone was found a few times. The rearrangement joins TRBV6-4 to TRBJ2-1, with 8 bases that match TRBD1. CDR3 length: 14 amino acids. Looked up from germline, CDR1 is MRHNA and CDR2 is SNTAGT. Trimming at V came to 0 bases and at J to 10 bases, leaving 5 bases not matched to a gene. The CDR3 is CASSDSQGAEEQFF. CDR3 nucleotide sequence: TGTGCCAGCAGTGACTCCCAGGGGGCAGAAGAGCAGTTCTTC.

The chain employs TRBV29-1 and TRBJ2-5, with D possibly TRBD2 on 6 matching bases. Trimming pared 4 bases from V and 1 base from J, leaving 19 bases between. This CDR3 region has 16 residues. Germline V lookup: CDR1 SQVTM, CDR2 ANQGSEA. CDR3 in DNA: TGCAGCGTTGGAGGGACTCCGAGGGGCCCCCAAGAGACCCAGTACTTC. Its translation is CSVGGTPRGPQETQYF.

This clone was found a few times. This chain joins TRBV7-2 and TRBJ1-1; 8 bases match TRBD1. Trimming at V came to 6 bases and at J to 4 bases, leaving 7 bases not matched to a gene. The germline V gene has CDR1 SGHTA and CDR2 FQGNSA. The CDR3 contains 14 residues. CDR3 bases: TGTGCCAGCAGGTCTCAGGGGGCGAGCACTGAAGCTTTCTTT. This codes for CASRSQGASTEAFF.

The CDR3 DNA sequence: TGTGCCAGCAGCCAAGATCCGGTCGGTGCTGGGGCCAACGTCCTGACTTTC. This encodes CASSQDPVGAGANVLTF. The gene calls are TRBV4-2 and TRBJ2-6; D is undetermined. Per the germline V gene, CDR1 is LGHNA and CDR2 is YNFKEQ. CDR3 length equals 17 residues. V lost 0 bases and J lost 2, with 11 bases in between.

The chain couples TRBV18 to TRBJ2-7; 10 nucleotides match TRBD2. Germline lookup yields CDR1 KGHSH and CDR2 LQKENI. This CDR3 comprises 16 residues. Trimming cost V 3 bases and J 3 bases; bases outside gene matches: 8. CDR3 amino acids: CASSPQRLAGSYEQYF. CDR3 DNA: TGTGCCAGCTCACCCCAGCGACTAGCGGGTAGCTACGAGCAGTACTTC.

This chain joins TRBV5-4 and TRBJ2-3, with D maybe TRBD2 (6 bases). Trimming removed 3 bases from V and 7 bases from J, with 15 bases in between. Germline loops: CDR1 SGHNT, CDR2 YYREEE (reference sequence). The CDR3 length is 14 residues. The DNA of the CDR3 is TGTGCCAGCAGCTCAACGGGGGACTTACATACGCAGTATTTT. Its translation is CASSSTGDLHTQYF. Supplemented by reference TRBV5-4 and TRBJ2-3, the full variable domain reads ETGVTQSPTHLIKTRGQQVTLRCSSQSGHNTVSWYQQALGQGPQFIFQYYREEENGRGNFPPRFSGLQFPNYSSELNVNALELDDSALYLCASSSTGDLHTQYFGPGTRLTVL.

The CDR3 spells CASSMRAGAFQETQYF. The CDR3 DNA reads TGTGCCAGTAGTATGAGAGCGGGAGCCTTCCAAGAGACCCAGTACTTC. The gene calls are TRBV19 and TRBJ2-5; TRBD2 matches 8 bases. Looked up from germline, CDR1 is LNHDA and CDR2 is SQIVND (reference sequence). The CDR3 runs to 16 residues. V lost 3 bases to trimming and J lost 1 base; unmatched junction nucleotides: 7.

In regard to this clone: One end of the junction varies from germline; a read error may be responsible. The chain couples TRBV5-4 to TRBJ2-1; TRBD2 aligns across 14 bases. CDR3 length: 17 amino acids. Germline V gene sequence: CDR1 SGHNT, CDR2 YYREEE (reference sequence). CDR3 nucleotides: TGTGCCAGCAGCAAAGGGACTAGCGGGAGTAGTTACAGTGAGCAGTTCTTC. It translates to CASSKGTSGSSYSEQFF.

This clone has just one count. This rearrangement joins TRBV29-1 to TRBJ1-3, with D tentatively TRBD1 (5 bases). CDR3 size: 12 residues. V lost 4 bases and J 8 bases, leaving 12 bases between the germline ends. Germline loops: CDR1 SQVTM, CDR2 ANQGSEA. The CDR3 sequence: CSVVRGGDTIYF. CDR3 DNA: TGCAGCGTTGTAAGGGGAGGCGACACCATATATTTT.

V gene TRBV5-1 combines with J gene TRBJ1-1; 8 nucleotides align to TRBD1. Trimming at V came to 1 base and at J to 3 bases, leaving 5 bases not matched to a gene. The CDR3 runs 15 residues. Germline assignment: CDR1 SGHRS and CDR2 YFSETQ. The CDR3 spells CASSLLTGDYTEAFF. The CDR3 DNA is TGCGCCAGCAGCTTGTTGACAGGGGATTACACTGAAGCTTTCTTT.

The genes are TRBV27 and TRBJ2-1; possible D gene TRBD2, 6 bases. V lost 8 bases to trimming and J lost 4 bases, with 18 bases between them. This CDR3 is built from 15 residues. From germline, CDR1 is MNHEY and CDR2 SMNVEV (reference sequence). The CDR3 reads CASRTPRLDYNEQFF. The CDR3 nucleotides read TGTGCCAGCCGAACCCCACGACTAGATTACAATGAGCAGTTCTTC.

This clone came up a few times. V is TRBV7-9 and J is TRBJ1-5; perhaps TRBD1 as D (6 bases). The CDR3 length is 14 residues. Trimming took off 3 bases at V and 7 bases at J, with 13 bases between the two ends. The germline gives CDR1 SEHNR, CDR2 FQNEAQ (reference sequence). The CDR3 sequence: CASSFQGTGQPQHF. CDR3 nucleotides: TGTGCCAGCAGCTTTCAGGGGACGGGACAGCCCCAGCATTTT.

This clone was counted a single time. J is TRBJ2-7 and V is TRBV18, with a possible D match to TRBD1 (7 bases). This CDR3 comprises 21 residues. V was clipped by 1 base and J by 0 bases, with 28 bases between them. Germline loops: CDR1 KGHSH, CDR2 LQKENI. The DNA of the CDR3 is TGTGCCAGCTCACCACGGAGGGGGACAGCCCCTCTTGGAGCGAGCTCCTACGAGCAGTACTTC. Translation: CASSPRRGTAPLGASSYEQYF. The whole variable domain, remainder taken from reference TRBV18 and TRBJ2-7, is NAGVMQNPRHLVRRRGQEARLRCSPMKGHSHVYWYRQLPEEGLKFMVYLQKENIIDESGMPKERFSAEFPKEGPSILRIQQVVRGDSAAYFCASSPRRGTAPLGASSYEQYFGPGTRLTVT.

This clone was counted only a few times. The rearrangement links TRBV5-6 to TRBJ2-7; TRBD1 matches 9 bases. CDR3 length: 18 residues. CDR1 SGHDT and CDR2 YYEEEE come from the germline V gene. The V and J ends lost 5 bases and 4 bases, in that order; junction bases with no gene match: 19. The CDR3 spells CASRGTGQRSGRSYEQYF. DNA of the CDR3: TGTGCCAGCAGGGGGACAGGGCAACGGAGTGGGAGGAGTTACGAGCAGTACTTC.

This chain links TRBV18 with TRBJ1-1; D not certain. Germline CDR1 reads KGHSH; CDR2 reads LQKENI. Trimming removed 6 bases from V and 1 base from J, with 9 bases in between. The CDR3 has 13 residues. CDR3 DNA sequence: TGTGCCAGCTCCCGCGACAAGAACACTGAAGCTTTCTTT. Its translation: CASSRDKNTEAFF.

The V and J genes are TRBV5-1 and TRBJ2-2; D not certain. V gave up 3 bases and J gave up 4 bases, with 16 bases separating them. From germline, CDR1 is SGHRS and CDR2 YFSETQ. CDR3 length: 16 residues. In DNA, the CDR3 is TGCGCCAGCAGCTCGAATTCCCCGCGAGGCACCGGGGAGCTGTTTTTT. This gives the protein CASSSNSPRGTGELFF.

J is TRBJ2-1 and V is TRBV9, with a tentative D call TRBD2 (5 bases). The CDR3 contains 13 residues. Trimming took off 4 bases at V and 7 bases at J, with 12 bases between the two ends. Germline-derived CDR1 and CDR2 are SGDLS and YYNGEE. CDR3 DNA sequence: TGTGCCAGCAGCCCCCAGAGGGTTAATGAGCAGTTCTTC. Translation: CASSPQRVNEQFF.

This chain joins TRBV6-6 and TRBJ2-1; D is perhaps TRBD2 (5 bases). Germline V gene lookup returns CDR1 MNHNY and CDR2 SVGAGI (reference sequence). V lost 7 bases, J lost 3 bases, and 13 bases lay in between. The CDR3 runs to 14 residues. The CDR3 DNA sequence: TGTGCCAGCACGGCCGGAGGTCGCTACAATGAGCAGTTCTTC. Its protein is CASTAGGRYNEQFF.

Written as DNA, the CDR3 is TGTGCCAGTAATAGCGCTCCAGCCTGCGAGCAGTACTTC. Its translation: CASNSAPACEQYF. The chain couples TRBV6-6 to TRBJ2-7; D may be TRBD2 (5 bases). Germline assignment: CDR1 MNHNY and CDR2 SVGAGI (reference sequence). Trimming shortened V by 9 bases and J by 6 bases, and 18 bases separated the two germline ends. CDR3 length: 13 amino acids.

The V call is TRBV6-1, the J call TRBJ1-6; TRBD1 aligns across 8 bases. CDR1 MNHNS and CDR2 SASEGT come from the germline V gene. This CDR3 has 16 residues. V was clipped by 4 bases and J by 6 bases; unmatched bases: 8. The CDR3 is CASSVTTGGFNSPLHF. As DNA, the CDR3 is TGTGCCAGCAGTGTCACTACAGGGGGTTTTAATTCACCCCTCCACTTT.

This clone has just a few counts. The chain employs TRBV7-8 and TRBJ2-5; 11 bases line up with TRBD2. The CDR3 is made up of 14 amino acids. Per the germline V gene, CDR1 is SGHVS and CDR2 is FQNEAQ. J was trimmed by 5 bases and V by 3 bases; bases with no gene match: 2. This CDR3 reads CASSLGLAEETQYF. CDR3 bases: TGTGCCAGCAGCTTGGGACTAGCGGAGGAGACCCAGTACTTC.

The gene calls are TRBV28 and TRBJ2-2, with 8 bases that match TRBD2. From germline, CDR1 is MDHEN and CDR2 SYDVKM. V shed 6 bases and J 5 bases; nucleotides not matched to a gene: 8. The CDR3 covers 15 residues. The DNA for the CDR3 is TGTGCCAGCAGCTTCAGCGGGGGTTATACCGGGGAGCTGTTTTTT. Its translation is CASSFSGGYTGELFF. Using reference TRBV28 and TRBJ2-2 for the parts outside the CDR3, the full variable domain is DVKVTQSSRYLVKRTGEKVFLECVQDMDHENMFWYRQDPGLGLRLIYFSYDVKMKEKGDIPEGYSVSREKKERFSLILESASTNQTSMYLCASSFSGGYTGELFFGEGSRLTVL.

V gene TRBV11-2 combines with J gene TRBJ2-1; no reliable D call. Trimming cost V 0 bases and J 4 bases, with 10 bases left between them. The germline V gene has CDR1 SGHAT and CDR2 FQNNGV. The CDR3 runs 15 residues. CDR3 loop: CASSLEGQTYNEQFF. For the CDR3, the DNA is TGTGCCAGCAGCTTAGAGGGCCAGACGTACAATGAGCAGTTCTTC. Full variable domain (remainder filled in from reference TRBV11-2 and TRBJ2-1): EAGVAQSPRYKIIEKRQSVAFWCNPISGHATLYWYQQILGQGPKLLIQFQNNGVVDDSQLPKDRFSAERLKGVDSTLKIQPAKLEDSAVYLCASSLEGQTYNEQFFGPGTRLTVL.

This chain links TRBV5-4 with TRBJ2-1, with D hard to call. V lost 0 bases to trimming and J lost 2 bases, with 9 bases between them. This CDR3 is built from 15 residues. Germline CDR1 SGHNT, CDR2 YYREEE (reference sequence). The CDR3 nucleotides are TGTGCCAGCAGCTTGGGGCAGGCAACCTACAATGAGCAGTTCTTC. This translates into CASSLGQATYNEQFF.

The chain is built from TRBV6-6 and TRBJ2-5; 8 bases are a match to TRBD2. Trimming removed 2 bases from V and 1 base from J; junction bases left unmatched: 6. The CDR3 is made up of 16 amino acids. The germline V gene encodes CDR1 MNHNY and CDR2 SVGAGI (reference sequence). The CDR3 here is CASSYPSGGFQETQYF. CDR3 nucleotides: TGTGCCAGCAGTTACCCCAGCGGGGGTTTCCAAGAGACCCAGTACTTC.

The chain carries TRBV4-1 and TRBJ1-2, with 7 bases identical to TRBD1. The CDR3 extends over 19 amino acids. CDR1 and CDR2 (germline): MGHRA, YSYEKL. The junction had 18 bases not matched to a gene; V was cut back by 1 base and J by 4 bases. CDR3 sequence (DNA): TGCGCCAGCAGCCAAGCCTTGAGGGGACAGAAGTTATCTTCCTATGGCTACACCTTC. This sequence encodes CASSQALRGQKLSSYGYTF.

V usage is TRBV27 and J usage is TRBJ2-1; D is possibly TRBD1 (5 bases). Germline CDR1 MNHEY, CDR2 SMNVEV (reference sequence). This CDR3 contains 11 residues. Trimming shortened V by 2 bases and J by 9 bases, and 5 bases separated the two germline ends. CDR3 nucleotides: TGTGCCAGCAGTTTAAGGGGTGAGCAGTTCTTC. Its protein is CASSLRGEQFF.

V usage is TRBV25-1 and J usage is TRBJ1-1; 7 bases agree with TRBD1. J was trimmed by 0 bases and V by 5 bases; bases with no gene match: 6. CDR1 MGHDK and CDR2 SYGVNS come from the germline V gene. This CDR3 spans 15 amino acids. The CDR3 sequence: CASSITGTVNTEAFF. The CDR3, as DNA: TGTGCCAGCAGTATCACCGGGACAGTGAACACTGAAGCTTTCTTT. Full variable domain (remainder filled in from reference TRBV25-1 and TRBJ1-1): EADIYQTPRYLVIGTGKKITLECSQTMGHDKMYWYQQDPGMELHLIHYSYGVNSTEKGDLSSESTVSRIRTEHFPLTLESARPSHTSQYLCASSITGTVNTEAFFGQGTRLTVV.

The chain couples TRBV7-2 to TRBJ2-7; TRBD2 agrees at 9 bases. This CDR3 contains 16 residues. Trimming cost V 1 base and J 1 base; bases outside gene matches: 5. Germline V CDR1 and CDR2: SGHTA, FQGNSA. The CDR3 coding sequence is TGTGCCAGCAGCTTAGGTCCTAGCGGGAATTCCTACGAGCAGTACTTC. It is translated as CASSLGPSGNSYEQYF.

The rearrangement uses TRBV15 and TRBJ1-1, with D uncertain. V was shortened by 4 bases and J by 0 bases, with 15 bases between the two germline ends. CDR1 LNHNV and CDR2 YYDKDF come from the germline V gene (reference sequence). The CDR3 sequence is 16 residues long. In DNA, the CDR3 is TGTGCCACCAGCAAGCGAGCTGCCTTCATGAACACTGAAGCTTTCTTT. It specifies CATSKRAAFMNTEAFF.

V usage is TRBV7-2 and J usage is TRBJ2-7, with 9 nucleotides matching TRBD1. V was clipped by 2 bases and J by 0 bases; unmatched bases: 11. From germline, CDR1 is SGHTA and CDR2 FQGNSA. The CDR3 consists of 18 residues. The CDR3: CASSLRDRAEYSSYEQYF. Written as DNA, the CDR3 is TGTGCCAGCAGCTTAAGGGACAGGGCGGAGTATAGCTCCTACGAGCAGTACTTC.

The chain uses TRBV5-1 and TRBJ2-5; 10 bases are a match to TRBD1. The CDR3 is 15 residues long. CDR1 and CDR2 (germline): SGHRS, YFSETQ. The V segment lost 0 bases and the J segment 3 bases; nucleotides outside the gene matches: 2. The CDR3 region has the DNA TGCGCCAGCAGCTTGGTCGGGACAGGGGAAGAGACCCAGTACTTC. Protein: CASSLVGTGEETQYF.